This TCR beta chain derives from a study of response to subunit inactivated influenza vaccine. V was pared by 6 bases and J by 2 bases, with 5 bases of the junction left unmatched. CDR1 MNHEY and CDR2 SMNVEV come from the germline V gene (reference sequence). The CDR3 extends over 16 amino acids. This clonotype was observed a handful of times. From the RT-PCR reads, TCRdb called clonotypes with MiXCR, one entry per CDR3 protein. Of about 530,000 distinct CDR3 sequences in the sample, around 13% were seen once. The receptor's source is a man in his fifties or sixties who received an inactivated influenza vaccine. The V call is TRBV27, the J call TRBJ2-3; 13 nucleotides agree with TRBD2. Here the sequenced sample was PBMCs from blood, taken 45 days after vaccination. CDR3 protein: CASSKGLAGLTDTQYF. The CDR3 DNA is TGTGCCAGCAGCAAGGGACTAGCGGGACTCACAGATACGCAGTATTTT.